One T cell receptor beta chain is described in this entry. The antigen remains unidentified. This CDR3 is 16 amino acids long. V shed 7 bases, J shed 5 bases, and the junction held 14 bases outside the gene matches. Germline lookup yields CDR1 ENHRY and CDR2 SYGVKD. The repertoire was sequenced with immunoSEQ multiplex PCR; TCRdb's copy has only in-frame clones and lacks some. The sample includes 250,000 to 400,000 clones, roughly 90% of them seen just once. This specimen comes from a study of cytomegalovirus exposure and HLA in healthy donors. Study findings and constraints: Subsequent analysis of the 100 to 150 validation repertoires found a tendency for first-cohort TCR clusters to co-occur. Rare sequences made up most TCRs, while some public TCRs were found in many donors. Cytomegalovirus association was listed for roughly 160 TCR beta chains.

The clonotype originates from a man aged 25-45 years in good health and CMV-seronegative. The specimen sequenced was PBMCs. This rearrangement joins TRBV10-3 to TRBJ2-3; TRBD1 matches at 8 bases. The CDR3 loop is CAIKALDREMEDTQYF. CDR3 nucleotide sequence: TGTGCCATCAAAGCGTTGGACAGGGAGATGGAAGATACGCAGTATTTT.